This T cell receptor beta chain was obtained from a study of blood T cell repertoires in COVID-19 (dated by TCRdb to 2018 to 2020). With regard to the full study: Collaborator samples came from the United States, Italy and Spain and covered acute and convalescent phases of COVID-19. The material from the prospective study consisted of cDNA or gDNA derived from T cells, B-cell-depleted T cells, or PBMCs. Subjects who had been exposed to COVID-19, were actively infected with it, or had recovered from it provided the deeply sampled blood TCRbeta repertoires that made up the dataset. A freely available public database, intended as a resource for researchers studying the immune response to SARS-CoV-2, is where the repertoires were released. Samples were obtained from the ongoing ImmuneRACE study (first 160 participants) and from 1,200 or so subjects provided by 6 global collaborators. Nearly every sample came with metadata listing a de-identified subject ID, COVID-19 status, age in years and sex. Where HLA class I and class II types were available, the types were taken from metadata supplied by the sample provider, not from assay-based typing.

The immunoSEQ Assay, a bias-controlled multiplex PCR, was used to amplify TCRbeta CDR3 regions from genomic DNA. As for how the authors treated the data: Within the assay, amplification of reference gene primers was used to estimate how many nucleated cells each sample contained. To quantify the absolute abundance of each unique TCRbeta CDR3 rearrangement, sequence reads were collapsed and filtered. For each sample, productive Simpson clonality was calculated as the square root of Simpson's diversity index over productive rearrangements. As stored in TCRdb, this immuneACCESS dataset retains in-frame rearrangements with V and J assigned. A fraction of the clones does not appear; measured against another copy, unresolved V genes explain less than half of the discrepancy, and the remainder lacks a known reason. V and J calls and clone size are given by that table; D and trimming were obtained from the DNA. Counted in this sample were 150,000 to 200,000 clones; under 85% of them appeared once. The ten largest make up roughly 2.8% of the sample.

General findings and caveats noted by the study authors: The quantity of clinical and demographic metadata differed by source and by participant and was supplied without curation.

Comment on this clone: Its antigen remains undetermined. No clone much larger than this one lies a single base away; base qualities are absent.

Each collaborating institution followed its own protocols to collect whole blood in K2EDTA tubes. For TCRbeta analysis, collaborators shipped samples in one of three forms: frozen whole blood, isolated PBMCs, or DNA extracted from either of those sample types. V loses 4 bases at its end and J loses 5 bases; junction bases beyond the gene matches: 9. Spanning cysteine to phenylalanine, the CDR3 consists of 15 amino acids. Only CDR3 DNA remains: 45 bases, in frame from the first base. From the germline V gene, CDR1 is SGHRS and CDR2 is YFSETQ. The source of this sequence is a man aged 65 to 79 with acute or convalescent COVID-19. This sequence uses TRBV5-1 and TRBJ2-3; 8 nucleotides in the junction match TRBD1. The sequencing sample was made of peripheral blood. The DNA sequence is TGCGCCAGCAGCAGCGGACAGGGTCTTGTAGATACGCAGTATTTT. Translated, this is CASSSGQGLVDTQYF.